This T cell receptor (beta chain) was captured by sequencing in a study of T-cell reconstitution after alpha-beta-depleted transplantation in children. This clonotype was counted at least ten times. The TCRbeta library was prepared with unique molecular identifiers. TCRdb fed the PCR reads into MiXCR, producing one record per CDR3 protein. This table has some 600,000 distinct CDR3 sequences, approximately 17% appearing once. The CDR3 has 8 residues. Deletions cut 0 bases from V and 16 bases from J, with 2 bases between. This TCR was recovered from a human donor who donated a stem cell graft to a child with acute myeloid leukemia. The J gene is TRBJ2-1, the V gene TRBV5-7, with D uncertain. TRBV5-7 qualifies as an ORF whose function is uncertain. The source was PBMCs from the stem cell graft donor, collected from the stem cell graft. The CDR3, as DNA: TGTGCCAGCAGCTTGGACTTCTTC. It encodes CASSLDFF.